This T cell receptor beta chain originates from a study of regulatory T cells in long-lasting Graves disease. Study findings and constraints: TRBV28 was favored in persistent disease, as were TRBJ1-2 and TRBJ2-5.

V lost 4 bases to trimming and J lost 4 bases, with 9 bases between them. The germline V gene has CDR1 KGHDR and CDR2 SFDVKD. This CDR3 is built from 13 residues. Building the TCR beta libraries relied on iRepertoire HTBI primers, and CDR3 regions underwent Arm-PCR. TCRdb re-called the multiplex PCR reads through MiXCR, storing one row per CDR3 protein. Among about 470,000 distinct CDR3 sequences listed, under 25% were seen once. Time point meaning: persistent/refractory GD, antithyroid drugs over 5 years with positive TRAb. RNA isolated from PBMCs was used to make the TCR library. The source of the patients was an endocrinology department in Xi'an, China. Comments on this clonotype: Antigen unknown. This clone may be a read error of a much larger clone one base away.

The chain is built from TRBV24-1 and TRBJ1-2; D possibly corresponds to TRBD1 (6 bases). The receptor was derived from a female donor with Graves disease. This material consisted of peripheral blood mononuclear cells (PBMCs), taken when the disease was refractory, from a patient treated with antithyroid drugs. The CDR3 protein is CATSDLDSYGYTF. The CDR3 DNA follows: TGTGCCACCAGTGACCTGGACAGCTATGGCTACACCTTC.